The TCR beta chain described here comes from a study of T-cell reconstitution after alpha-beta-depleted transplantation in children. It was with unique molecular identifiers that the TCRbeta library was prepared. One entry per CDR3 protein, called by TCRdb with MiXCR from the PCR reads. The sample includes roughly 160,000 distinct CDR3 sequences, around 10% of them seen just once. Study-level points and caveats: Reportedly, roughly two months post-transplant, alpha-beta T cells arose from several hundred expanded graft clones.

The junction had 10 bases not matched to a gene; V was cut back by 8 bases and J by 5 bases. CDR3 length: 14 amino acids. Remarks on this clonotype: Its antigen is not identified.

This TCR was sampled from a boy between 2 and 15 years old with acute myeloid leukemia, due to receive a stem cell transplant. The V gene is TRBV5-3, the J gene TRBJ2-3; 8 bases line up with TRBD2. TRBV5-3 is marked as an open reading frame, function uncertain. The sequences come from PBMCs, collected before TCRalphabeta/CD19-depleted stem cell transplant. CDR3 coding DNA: TGTGCCAGGGGCTTCGGGCTAGCGGGAGATACGCAGTATTTT. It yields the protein CARGFGLAGDTQYF.